The T cell receptor beta chain under discussion was sequenced for a study of response to subunit inactivated influenza vaccine. Findings and limits, study-wide: Each seasonal flu vaccination may recruit only limited new T cells, authors suggested.

As concerns this clonotype: The antigen is undetermined.

The CDR3 runs 15 residues. Trimming shortened V by 4 bases and J by 2 bases, and 12 bases separated the two germline ends. Germline V gene sequence: CDR1 SGHKS, CDR2 YYEKEE (reference sequence). One entry per CDR3 protein, called by TCRdb with MiXCR from the RT-PCR reads. This repertoire shows approximately 570,000 distinct CDR3 sequences, 7.6% found once; its top ten account for 10% to 15%. V and J are TRBV5-5 and TRBJ2-2; D possibly uses TRBD1 or TRBD2 (5 bases each). The receptor was derived from a man aged 50-75 years who received an inactivated influenza vaccine. The source material was PBMCs from blood, sampled less than 30 months after vaccination. The CDR3 region has the DNA TGTGCCAGCAGCCCGGGGCAGTTAAACACCGGGGAGCTGTTTTTT. Amino acid sequence: CASSPGQLNTGELFF.